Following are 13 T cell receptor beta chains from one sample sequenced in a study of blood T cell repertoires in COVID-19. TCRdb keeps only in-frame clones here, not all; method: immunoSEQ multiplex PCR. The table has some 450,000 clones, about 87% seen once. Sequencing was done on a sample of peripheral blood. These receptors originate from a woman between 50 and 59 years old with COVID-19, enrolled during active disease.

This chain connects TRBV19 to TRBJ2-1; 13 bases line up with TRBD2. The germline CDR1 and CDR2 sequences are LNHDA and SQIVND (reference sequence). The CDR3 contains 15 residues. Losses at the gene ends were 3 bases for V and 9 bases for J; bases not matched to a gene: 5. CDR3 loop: CASSIRTSGGSEQFF. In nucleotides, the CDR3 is TGTGCCAGTAGTATCCGGACTAGCGGGGGTAGTGAGCAGTTCTTC.

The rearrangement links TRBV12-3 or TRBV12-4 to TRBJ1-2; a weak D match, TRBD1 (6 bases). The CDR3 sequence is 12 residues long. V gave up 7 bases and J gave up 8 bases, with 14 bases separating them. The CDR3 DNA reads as TGTGCCAGCACCGCAGGGGAGGGAGGCTACACCTTC. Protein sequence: CASTAGEGGYTF.

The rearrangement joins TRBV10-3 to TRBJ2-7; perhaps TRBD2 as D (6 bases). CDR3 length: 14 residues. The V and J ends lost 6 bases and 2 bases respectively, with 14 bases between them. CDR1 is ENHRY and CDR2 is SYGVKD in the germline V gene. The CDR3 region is CAISGGREPYEQYF. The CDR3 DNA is TGTGCCATCAGCGGGGGACGGGAGCCCTACGAGCAGTACTTC.

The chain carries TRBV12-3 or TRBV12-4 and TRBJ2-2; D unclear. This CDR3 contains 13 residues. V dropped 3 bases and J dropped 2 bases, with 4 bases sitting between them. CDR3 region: CASSLTNTGELFF. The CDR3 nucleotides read TGTGCCAGCAGTTTGACTAACACCGGGGAGCTGTTTTTT.

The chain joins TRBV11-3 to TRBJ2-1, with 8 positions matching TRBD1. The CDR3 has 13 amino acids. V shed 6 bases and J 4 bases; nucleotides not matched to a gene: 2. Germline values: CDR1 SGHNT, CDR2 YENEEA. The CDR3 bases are TGTGCCAGCAGTCGACAGGGGTACAATGAGCAGTTCTTC. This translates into CASSRQGYNEQFF.

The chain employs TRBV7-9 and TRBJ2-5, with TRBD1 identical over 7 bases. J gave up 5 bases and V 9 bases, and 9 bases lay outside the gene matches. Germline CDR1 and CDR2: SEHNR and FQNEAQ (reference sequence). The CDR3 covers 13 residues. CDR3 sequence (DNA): TGTGCCAGTGGACAGGAAATCGGGGAGACCCAGTACTTC. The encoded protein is CASGQEIGETQYF.

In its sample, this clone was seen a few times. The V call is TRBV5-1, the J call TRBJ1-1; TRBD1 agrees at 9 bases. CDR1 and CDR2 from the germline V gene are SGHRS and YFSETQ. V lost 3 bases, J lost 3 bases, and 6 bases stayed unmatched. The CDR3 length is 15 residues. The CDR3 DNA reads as TGCGCCAGCAGCTCGACAGGGGGTTGGTACACTGAAGCTTTCTTT. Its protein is CASSSTGGWYTEAFF.

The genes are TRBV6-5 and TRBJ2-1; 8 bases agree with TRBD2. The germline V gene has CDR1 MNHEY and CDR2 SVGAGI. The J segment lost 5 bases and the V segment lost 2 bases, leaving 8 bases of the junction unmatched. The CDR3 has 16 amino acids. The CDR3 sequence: CASSYLRGGVDNEQFF. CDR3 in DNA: TGTGCCAGCAGTTACCTACGGGGGGGAGTCGACAATGAGCAGTTCTTC.

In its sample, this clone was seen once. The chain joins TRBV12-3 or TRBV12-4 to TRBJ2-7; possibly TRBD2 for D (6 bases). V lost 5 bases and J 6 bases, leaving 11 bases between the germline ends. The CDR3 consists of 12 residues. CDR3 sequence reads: CASSPAGSEQYF. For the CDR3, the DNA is TGTGCCAGCAGTCCAGCCGGGAGCGAGCAGTACTTC.

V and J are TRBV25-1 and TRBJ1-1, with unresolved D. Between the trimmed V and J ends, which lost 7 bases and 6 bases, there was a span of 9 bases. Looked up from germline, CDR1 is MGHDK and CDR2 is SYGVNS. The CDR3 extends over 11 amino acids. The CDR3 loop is CASTLLSEAFF. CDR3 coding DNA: TGTGCCAGCACCCTTTTATCTGAAGCTTTCTTT.

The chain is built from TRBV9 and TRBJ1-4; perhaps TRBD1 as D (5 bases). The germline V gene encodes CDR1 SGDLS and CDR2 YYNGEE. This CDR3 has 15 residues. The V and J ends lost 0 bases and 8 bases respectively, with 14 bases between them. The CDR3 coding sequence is TGTGCCAGCAGCGTAGAGGAGACAGCGGGCGAAAAACTGTTTTTT. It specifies CASSVEETAGEKLFF. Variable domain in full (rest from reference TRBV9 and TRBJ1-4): DSGVTQTPKHLITATGQRVTLRCSPRSGDLSVYWYQQSLDQGLQFLIQYYNGEERAKGNILERFSAQQFPDLHSELNLSSLELGDSALYFCASSVEETAGEKLFFGSGTQLSVL.

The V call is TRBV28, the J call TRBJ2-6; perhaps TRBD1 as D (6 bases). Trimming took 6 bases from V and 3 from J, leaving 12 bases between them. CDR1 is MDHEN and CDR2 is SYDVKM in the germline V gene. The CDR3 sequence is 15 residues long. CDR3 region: CASSLTGYGANVLTF. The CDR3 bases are TGTGCCAGCAGCCTCACAGGGTATGGGGCCAACGTCCTGACTTTC.

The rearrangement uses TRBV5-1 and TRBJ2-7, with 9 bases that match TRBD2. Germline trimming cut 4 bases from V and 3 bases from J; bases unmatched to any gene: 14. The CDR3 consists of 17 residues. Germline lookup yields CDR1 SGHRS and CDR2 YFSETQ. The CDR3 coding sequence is TGCGCCAGCAGCCCTGAGTTAGCGGGGGCTCAACTCTACGAGCAGTACTTC. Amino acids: CASSPELAGAQLYEQYF.